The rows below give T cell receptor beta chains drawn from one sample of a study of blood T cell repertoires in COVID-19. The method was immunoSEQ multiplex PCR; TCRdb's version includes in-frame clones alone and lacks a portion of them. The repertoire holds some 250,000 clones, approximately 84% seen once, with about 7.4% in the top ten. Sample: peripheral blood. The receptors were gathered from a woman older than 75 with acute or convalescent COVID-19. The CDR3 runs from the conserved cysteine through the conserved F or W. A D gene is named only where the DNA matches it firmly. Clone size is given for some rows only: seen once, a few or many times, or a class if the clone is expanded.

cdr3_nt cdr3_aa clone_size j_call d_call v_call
TGTGCCAGCTCACCACCCTCGGACAGCTCGAACACTGAAGCTTTCTTT CASSPPSDSSNTEAFF few TRBJ1-1 NA TRBV18
TGCGCCAGCAGCTTATCCGGGACAGGAACGTACGAGCAGTACTTC CASSLSGTGTYEQYF once TRBJ2-7 TRBD1 TRBV5-1
TGTGCCAGCAGGTACAGGGTAACTAATGAAAAACTGTTTTTT CASRYRVTNEKLFF NA TRBJ1-4 NA TRBV2
TGTGCCAGCTCTCAGACAGGGCCCTACGAGCAGTACTTC CASSQTGPYEQYF NA TRBJ2-7 TRBD1 TRBV18
TGTGCCAGCAGACAGGGGGCTAATGAAAAACTGTTTTTT CASRQGANEKLFF NA TRBJ1-4 TRBD1 TRBV6-5
TGTGCCAGCAGCACCCCCCGGAGACACACCGGGGAGCTGTTTTTT CASSTPRRHTGELFF NA TRBJ2-2 NA TRBV13
TGTGCCAGCAGTTTATTAGCGGCCCACCTCGGGGGATACGAGCAGTACTTC CASSLLAAHLGGYEQYF NA TRBJ2-7 NA TRBV28
TGTGCCAGCAGCTCCCACCTCCGGGACTACCTCACTAGGGGGGATACGCAGTATTTT CASSSHLRDYLTRGDTQYF NA TRBJ2-3 NA TRBV11-2
TGTGCCAGCAGCAGGACAGGGGGTAGCAATCAGCCCCAGCATTTT CASSRTGGSNQPQHF NA TRBJ1-5 TRBD1 TRBV7-9
TGTGCCAGCAGCTTCGACAGGGGAGGCACTGAAGCTTTCTTT CASSFDRGGTEAFF few TRBJ1-1 TRBD1 TRBV7-6
TGTGCCAGCAGCTCAGGGCTAAGAGATACCCAGTACTTC CASSSGLRDTQYF NA TRBJ2-5 NA TRBV11-2
TGTGCCATCAGTGAGGAGACAGTTAACACTGAAGCTTTCTTT CAISEETVNTEAFF NA TRBJ1-1 NA TRBV10-3
TGTGCCAGTAGTATGAGGCCCGGGTCCTACGAGCAGTACTTC CASSMRPGSYEQYF NA TRBJ2-7 NA TRBV19
TGTGCCTGGAGTGTTGTACAGACCTTCCTTAACACCGGGGAGCTGTTTTTT CAWSVVQTFLNTGELFF NA TRBJ2-2 NA TRBV30
TGTGCCAGCAGCGTAGATCCAAGCGGGAGTTTCCACAATGAGCAGTTCTTC CASSVDPSGSFHNEQFF NA TRBJ2-1 TRBD2 TRBV9
TGTGCCAGCAAGGGGCAGGGTGGCGGCTACACCTTC CASKGQGGGYTF few TRBJ1-2 NA TRBV2